The 26 T cell receptor beta chains given below trace back to one sample, sequenced in a study of monozygotic twins with inflammatory bowel disease (dated by TCRdb to between 2018 and 2021). Libraries were prepared through 5' RACE. This sample was sequenced with an Illumina HiSeq 2500. TCRdb reprocessed the reads and lists each CDR3 protein sequence as a single entry, with no DNA. The record for this sample contains 150,000 to 200,000 distinct CDR3 sequences. The ten largest make up roughly 7.4% of the sample. Sequences were obtained from blood. The source of these receptors is a human donor with ulcerative colitis or Crohn's disease, or a healthy co-twin of an affected twin (not recorded which).

The genes are TRBV29-1 and TRBJ2-7; with no DNA, the TCRdb D assignment of TRBD2 cannot be verified. The CDR3 runs to 11 residues. Germline CDR1 reads SQVTM; CDR2 reads ANQGSEA. CDR3 sequence reads: CSVVEGYEQYF.

The gene calls are TRBV18 and TRBJ2-7; TCRdb picks TRBD2, but there is no DNA to check that call. Germline-derived CDR1 and CDR2 are KGHSH and LQKENI. This CDR3 is built from 13 residues. The chain's CDR3 is CASSPTTSYEQYF.

The genes are TRBV25-1 and TRBJ1-4. The germline V gene has CDR1 MGHDK and CDR2 SYGVNS. The CDR3 sequence is 11 residues long. The CDR3: CASSEGEKLFF.

This rearrangement joins TRBV20-1 to TRBJ2-1; there is no DNA to check the TCRdb D call of TRBD1. There are 13 residues in the CDR3. Germline loops: CDR1 DFQATT, CDR2 SNEGSKA (reference sequence). The CDR3 loop reads CSARERSGGEQFF.

The chain recombines TRBV7-3 with TRBJ2-7. This CDR3 has 13 amino acids. Germline V gene sequence: CDR1 SGHTA, CDR2 FQGTGA. The CDR3 loop reads CASSLILGNEQYF.

V gene TRBV7-8 combines with J gene TRBJ1-4. Per germline, CDR1 SGHVS and CDR2 FQNEAQ. The CDR3 loop spans 15 amino acids. The CDR3 loop is CASSPRPLPDEKLFF. Complete variable domain (other parts from reference TRBV7-8 and TRBJ1-4): GAGVSQSPRYKVAKRGQDVALRCDPISGHVSLFWYQQALGQGPEFLTYFQNEAQLDKSGLPSDRFFAERPEGSVSTLKIQRTQQEDSAVYLCASSPRPLPDEKLFFGSGTQLSVL.

The V gene is TRBV7-9, the J gene TRBJ1-5. This CDR3 has 13 amino acids. Germline values: CDR1 SEHNR, CDR2 FQNEAQ (reference sequence). CDR3: CASSRTHDQPQHF.

The chain's CDR3 is CASSSTGLAGGFFSYEQYF. This chain links TRBV5-1 with TRBJ2-7; TCRdb calls TRBD2, which cannot be checked without DNA. CDR1 is SGHRS and CDR2 is YFSETQ in the germline V gene. CDR3 length equals 19 residues.

CDR3: CASSLAAGQKYNEQFF. J is TRBJ2-1 and V is TRBV5-6; the D call from TCRdb, TRBD1, cannot be confirmed without DNA. Germline CDR1 SGHDT, CDR2 YYEEEE. The CDR3 has 16 residues.

The V and J genes are TRBV11-3 and TRBJ2-2; TCRdb's D gene call, TRBD2, goes unchecked for lack of DNA. Germline-derived CDR1 and CDR2 are SGHNT and YENEEA. This CDR3 has 13 residues. CDR3 residues: CASSSALTGELFF.

The chain has TRBV7-2 and TRBJ2-1; TCRdb indicates TRBD1, and absent DNA this call remains unverified. The germline V gene has CDR1 SGHTA and CDR2 FQGNSA. The CDR3 covers 17 residues. Here the CDR3 reads CASSQQITRPYYNEQFF.

J is TRBJ2-3 and V is TRBV5-1; the TRBD1 assignment by TCRdb is unverifiable without DNA. This CDR3 region has 17 residues. Germline values: CDR1 SGHRS, CDR2 YFSETQ. The chain's CDR3 is CASSLIGGGASTDTQYF.

J is TRBJ2-1 and V is TRBV7-2; TCRdb calls TRBD1, which cannot be checked without DNA. This CDR3 region has 13 residues. The germline V gene has CDR1 SGHTA and CDR2 FQGNSA. The chain's CDR3 is CASSLKGGGEQFF. The whole variable domain, filled in from reference TRBV7-2 and TRBJ2-1, reads GAGVSQSPSNKVTEKGKDVELRCDPISGHTALYWYRQSLGQGLEFLIYFQGNSAPDKSGLPSDRFSAERTGGSVSTLTIQRTQQEDSAVYLCASSLKGGGEQFFGPGTRLTVL.

The chain recombines TRBV5-1 with TRBJ2-5; the D call from TCRdb, TRBD2, cannot be confirmed without DNA. The length of the CDR3 is 15 residues. Germline-derived CDR1 and CDR2 are SGHRS and YFSETQ. CDR3 sequence reads: CASSLLTSGRETQYF.

The chain couples TRBV5-5 to TRBJ2-5; TCRdb's D gene call, TRBD1, goes unchecked for lack of DNA. The CDR3 covers 13 residues. Looked up from germline, CDR1 is SGHKS and CDR2 is YYEKEE (reference sequence). The CDR3 reads CASSLDGAQTQYF.

This chain uses TRBV20-1 with TRBJ2-4. Germline lookup yields CDR1 DFQATT and CDR2 SNEGSKA (reference sequence). This CDR3 comprises 14 residues. The CDR3 sequence: CSARFLMAKNIQYF.

The gene calls are TRBV25-1 and TRBJ2-7; without DNA, the TCRdb call of TRBD2 cannot be checked. CDR1 is MGHDK, CDR2 SYGVNS, per germline. CDR3 length equals 14 residues. CDR3 sequence: CASSGGSGGYEQYF.

The J gene is TRBJ2-2, the V gene TRBV5-1; TCRdb designates TRBD2, a call that cannot be tested without DNA. CDR1 is SGHRS and CDR2 is YFSETQ in the germline V gene. The CDR3 has 18 amino acids. The CDR3 here is CASSYLGRGLAGTGELFF.

V and J are TRBV6-2 or TRBV6-3 and TRBJ2-2. CDR1 and CDR2 (germline): MNHEY, SVGEGT. The CDR3 contains 14 residues. The CDR3 sequence: CASRFRRDTGELFF.

The CDR3 sequence: CASSLAGRGAGGYTF. The chain joins TRBV12-3 or TRBV12-4 to TRBJ1-2; as DNA is missing, the TRBD1 call by TCRdb cannot be tested. The CDR3 is 15 amino acids.

V is TRBV6-1 and J is TRBJ1-5; TCRdb indicates TRBD1, and absent DNA this call remains unverified. Germline lookup yields CDR1 MNHNS and CDR2 SASEGT. The CDR3 runs to 15 residues. CDR3: CASRLNRAWDQPQHF.

The rearrangement joins TRBV5-6 to TRBJ2-2; the D call from TCRdb, TRBD1, cannot be confirmed without DNA. The V gene's germline CDR1 is SGHDT and CDR2 YYEEEE. The CDR3 consists of 17 residues. CDR3: CASSIGDREAFNGELFF.

CDR3 in amino acids: CASSYRPSVPSYNEQFF. J is TRBJ2-1 and V is TRBV27; TCRdb returns TRBD2, unconfirmable since there is no DNA. CDR3 size: 17 residues. Germline lookup yields CDR1 MNHEY and CDR2 SMNVEV (reference sequence).

The chain carries TRBV6-2 or TRBV6-3 and TRBJ2-7. Germline CDR1 is MNHEY and CDR2 is SVGEGT. The CDR3 sequence is 12 residues long. This CDR3 is CASSYHKAKQYF.

The V and J genes are TRBV30 and TRBJ2-2; TCRdb returns TRBD1, unconfirmable since there is no DNA. Germline CDR1 and CDR2: GTSNPN and SVGIG (reference sequence). This CDR3 contains 16 residues. The CDR3 loop is CAWTPGQTSNTGELFF.

This chain uses TRBV10-3 with TRBJ1-1; absent DNA, TCRdb's TRBD1 call cannot be checked. CDR3 length: 16 amino acids. The V gene's germline CDR1 is ENHRY and CDR2 SYGVKD. The CDR3 region is CAISESTRTLNTEAFF.